One and the same sample provided the 14 T cell receptor beta chains below, sequenced in a study of cytomegalovirus exposure and HLA in healthy donors. Primers: 60 Vbeta forward and 13 Jbeta reverse. Profiled with immunoSEQ multiplex PCR; TCRdb holds only in-frame clones, not every one. The table records approximately 70,000 clones, 65% to 70% of them present only once. Sample: PBMCs. All receptors derive from a man aged 40-55 years in good health and CMV-seropositive.

The table lists this clone with a few counts. The chain employs TRBV5-1 and TRBJ1-2; a possible D gene is TRBD1 (5 bases). The germline V gene encodes CDR1 SGHRS and CDR2 YFSETQ. This CDR3 spans 15 amino acids. Trimming shortened V by 1 base and J by 5 bases, and 15 bases separated the two germline ends. As DNA, the CDR3 is TGCGCCAGCAGCTTGAGGGGACCGGGGGGTTATGGCTACACCTTC. Protein product: CASSLRGPGGYGYTF.

Here the CDR3 reads CASSPTGSGDMGEKLFF. DNA for the CDR3: TGCGCCAGCAGCCCAACGGGGTCAGGGGATATGGGAGAAAAACTGTTTTTT. V gene TRBV5-1 combines with J gene TRBJ1-4; tentative D call: TRBD1 (6 bases). The V gene's germline CDR1 is SGHRS and CDR2 YFSETQ. CDR3 length: 17 amino acids. V was trimmed by 4 bases and J by 8 bases, leaving 24 bases between them. Combining the CDR3 with reference TRBV5-1 and TRBJ1-4 gives the whole variable domain KAGVTQTPRYLIKTRGQQVTLSCSPISGHRSVSWYQQTPGQGLQFLFEYFSETQRNKGNFPGRFSGRQFSNSRSEMNVSTLELGDSALYLCASSPTGSGDMGEKLFFGSGTQLSVL.

This clone showed up just a few times. The chain joins TRBV5-4 to TRBJ2-2, with 10 nucleotides matching TRBD2. The CDR3 is 16 residues long. Trimming removed 3 bases from V and 6 bases from J; junction bases left unmatched: 8. Germline-derived CDR1 and CDR2 are SGHNT and YYREEE (reference sequence). CDR3 amino acids: CASSSGAGGPPGELFF. The DNA of the CDR3 is TGTGCCAGCAGCTCCGGAGCGGGGGGGCCCCCCGGGGAGCTGTTTTTT.

This chain joins TRBV5-1 and TRBJ2-7, with 10 bases lining up with TRBD1. Germline CDR1 is SGHRS and CDR2 is YFSETQ. The CDR3 has 14 amino acids. The junction had 6 bases not matched to a gene; V was cut back by 5 bases and J by 4 bases. The CDR3 protein is CASRPTGGAYEQYF. CDR3 coding DNA: TGCGCCAGCAGGCCGACAGGGGGCGCTTACGAGCAGTACTTC.

CDR3 in DNA: TGCAGCACCGGACAGGGATCTAAGGGCTACACCTTC. Its translation is CSTGQGSKGYTF. This chain joins TRBV29-1 and TRBJ1-2, with 8 positions matching TRBD1. Germline lookup yields CDR1 SQVTM and CDR2 ANQGSEA. The CDR3 is 12 amino acids. V gave up 8 bases and J gave up 8 bases; unmatched junction bases: 10. Together with reference TRBV29-1 and TRBJ1-2, the CDR3 gives the full variable domain: SAVISQKPSRDICQRGTSLTIQCQVDSQVTMMFWYRQQPGQSLTLIATANQGSEATYESGFVIDKFPISRPNLTFSTLTVSNMSPEDSSIYLCSTGQGSKGYTFGSGTRLTVV.

The chain joins TRBV5-1 to TRBJ2-1; tentatively, D is TRBD2 (6 bases). The CDR3 is made up of 15 amino acids. Germline loops: CDR1 SGHRS, CDR2 YFSETQ. V was clipped by 1 base and J by 6 bases, with 14 bases between them. CDR3 region: CASSLWGESSNEQFF. Written as DNA, the CDR3 is TGCGCCAGCAGCTTGTGGGGGGAGTCAAGCAATGAGCAGTTCTTC.

The chain recombines TRBV5-4 with TRBJ2-3, with 7 positions matching TRBD1. The CDR3 covers 18 residues. Germline CDR1 SGHNT, CDR2 YYREEE (reference sequence). J was trimmed by 0 bases and V by 3 bases; bases with no gene match: 13. CDR3 sequence reads: CASSSPGQIQTSTDTQYF. In DNA, the CDR3 is TGTGCCAGCAGCTCACCGGGACAGATACAAACTAGCACAGATACGCAGTATTTT.

This chain joins TRBV9 and TRBJ1-1; TRBD1 is a possible D gene (6 bases). V lost 0 bases and J 5 bases, leaving 14 bases between the germline ends. This CDR3 is built from 15 residues. Germline V gives CDR1 SGDLS, CDR2 YYNGEE. The CDR3 protein is CASSVEGGGGTEAFF. CDR3 DNA sequence: TGTGCCAGCAGCGTAGAAGGAGGGGGAGGGACTGAAGCTTTCTTT.

The chain has TRBV6-1 and TRBJ1-1, with D perhaps TRBD1 (5 bases). CDR1 is MNHNS and CDR2 is SASEGT in the germline V gene. V was shortened by 5 bases and J by 3 bases, with 13 bases between the two germline ends. The CDR3 length is 14 residues. Here the CDR3 DNA reads TGTGCCAGCAGTTTTCCCGGGGGGTACACTGAAGCTTTCTTT. Translating it yields CASSFPGGYTEAFF.

This clone was seen a few times. V usage is TRBV28 and J usage is TRBJ1-3; the D gene is possibly TRBD1 (6 bases). Per germline, CDR1 MDHEN and CDR2 SYDVKM. V lost 4 bases and J 0 bases, leaving 13 bases between the germline ends. The CDR3 is made up of 16 amino acids. In nucleotides, the CDR3 is TGTGCCAGCAGTTCCGACCGGACAGTCTCTGGAAACACCATATATTTT. It translates to CASSSDRTVSGNTIYF.

The chain recombines TRBV5-1 with TRBJ2-2; 8 nucleotides agree with TRBD1. The J segment lost 2 bases and the V segment lost 4 bases, leaving 4 bases of the junction unmatched. This CDR3 spans 15 amino acids. The germline gives CDR1 SGHRS, CDR2 YFSETQ. The CDR3 reads CASSRDRSNTGELFF. For the CDR3, the DNA is TGCGCCAGCAGCCGGGACAGGAGTAACACCGGGGAGCTGTTTTTT.

This sequence joins TRBV7-3 and TRBJ2-7; the match to TRBD1 covers 10 bases. The CDR3 consists of 13 residues. The junction had 6 bases not matched to a gene; V was cut back by 5 bases and J by 8 bases. The germline gives CDR1 SGHTA, CDR2 FQGTGA. This CDR3 reads CASSGTGADQQYF. In DNA form, the CDR3 reads TGTGCCAGCAGCGGGACAGGGGCCGACCAGCAGTACTTC.

The chain combines TRBV29-1 with TRBJ2-2; 14 nucleotides align to TRBD2. CDR1 is SQVTM, CDR2 ANQGSEA, per germline. This CDR3 is built from 15 residues. V lost 7 bases, J lost 4 bases, and 5 bases stayed unmatched. The CDR3 sequence is CSAGTSGSFTGELFF. In DNA, the CDR3 is TGCAGCGCCGGGACTAGCGGGAGTTTCACCGGGGAGCTGTTTTTT.

The chain is built from TRBV25-1 and TRBJ2-1; 13 positions match TRBD2. CDR1 is MGHDK, CDR2 SYGVNS, per germline. The CDR3 has 15 residues. After removal of 8 bases from V and 6 bases from J, the junction contained 7 bases not matched to a gene. CDR3 DNA sequence: TGTGCCAGCGCACTAGCGGGAGGGCTAGGCAATGAGCAGTTCTTC. Its protein is CASALAGGLGNEQFF.